These T cell receptor beta chains were read from a single sample in a study of CXCR3-negative and CXCR3-positive naive CD8 T cells. TCRdb reprocessed the 5' RACE reads and keeps a single row for each CDR3 protein, giving no DNA. In all, the sample yields fewer than 95,000 distinct CDR3 sequences. The sequenced material came from naive CXCR3- CD8+ T cells from blood. The receptors were sampled from a human donor in good health. Some clones in this sample may be carry-over from other donors' samples. Both conserved end residues are part of each CDR3.

>TRBV7-6|TRBJ2-5
CASSLVVSGEETQYF
>TRBV29-1|TRBJ1-6
CSVADRTNSPLHF
>TRBV29-1|TRBJ2-7
CSVESRSSYEQYF
>TRBV11-1|TRBJ2-5
CASSPGQGPRETQYF
>TRBV29-1|TRBJ2-7
CSVEGIVGGRPYEQYF
>TRBV12-3/TRBV12-4|TRBJ1-2
CASSLAPGQGRAGYTF
>TRBV4-1|TRBJ2-7
CASSQDDGIYEQYF
>TRBV29-1|TRBJ1-3
CSVEAHQAASGNTIYF
>TRBV29-1|TRBJ2-1
CSASARDYNEQFF
>TRBV28|TRBJ2-1
CAGQGLSYNEQFF
>TRBV28|TRBJ2-4
CASSRGLAGVPYF
>TRBV5-5|TRBJ1-5
CASSKGPDQPQHF
>TRBV29-1|TRBJ2-7
CSGGTNYEQYF
>TRBV20-1|TRBJ2-1
CSAREAASDYNEQFF
>TRBV11-3|TRBJ2-2
CASRAEGESTGELFF
>TRBV29-1|TRBJ1-1
CSAAGTRTDTEAFF
>TRBV29-1|TRBJ1-1
CSAREAVIMNTEAFF
>TRBV5-1|TRBJ2-1
CASSLEGTYNEQFF
>TRBV12-3/TRBV12-4|TRBJ2-5
CASSAVPQGSETQYF
>TRBV29-1|TRBJ2-2
CSAEGQGYTGELFF
>TRBV5-1|TRBJ2-1
CASSLVWTSGETYNEQFF
>TRBV7-9|TRBJ2-7
CASSLSEVGEQYF
>TRBV23-1|TRBJ2-7
CASSHTGHPYEQYF
>TRBV5-1|TRBJ2-1
CASSSSGGIFYEQFF
>TRBV20-1|TRBJ1-2
CSARDRADYGYTF
>TRBV2|TRBJ2-2
CASSDWSGGNTGELFF
>TRBV12-3/TRBV12-4|TRBJ2-3
CASTRLQPTSTDTQYF
>TRBV28|TRBJ2-3
CATGRDISTDTQYF
>TRBV7-9|TRBJ2-6
CASSLSTGANVLTF
>TRBV29-1|TRBJ2-2
CSVEGPQSGELFF
>TRBV4-2|TRBJ1-2
CASSQDNTDPYGYTF
>TRBV6-5|TRBJ1-1
CASSFGTSEAFF
>TRBV20-1|TRBJ2-1
CSALPQVWDSYNEQFF
>TRBV7-9|TRBJ1-2
CASSPTPAEGYTF
>TRBV6-5|TRBJ1-1
CASSWLGGLNTEAFF
>TRBV29-1|TRBJ2-7
CSVVSGSYEQYF
>TRBV5-1|TRBJ1-1
CASSPPGGYTEAFF
>TRBV2|TRBJ1-1
CASSVGAGNTEAFF
>TRBV20-1|TRBJ2-1
CSARNPGLAGDEQFF
>TRBV7-2|TRBJ2-1
CASSQDSWEQFF
>TRBV2|TRBJ2-7
CASSEGETSGTFYEQYF
>TRBV19|TRBJ2-1
CASSMPYNEQFF
>TRBV6-5|TRBJ1-3
CASSPGDYSGNTIYF
>TRBV14|TRBJ2-3
CASSQTDNTQYF
>TRBV27|TRBJ2-7
CASSLSRQGAGYEQYF
>TRBV28|TRBJ2-5
CASSSLTSSGGGETQYF
>TRBV12-2|TRBJ2-1
CASRPRRESTYNEQFF
>TRBV4-3|TRBJ2-1
CASSQGGGEQFF
>TRBV19|TRBJ2-2
CASLGPGELFF
>TRBV20-1|TRBJ1-1
CSAPAPGGANTEAFF
>TRBV19|TRBJ1-1
CASSETMNTEAFF
>TRBV12-3/TRBV12-4|TRBJ2-3
CASSFPGARGTDTQYF
>TRBV28|TRBJ2-7
CASSLFRIYEQYF
>TRBV29-1|TRBJ1-1
CSVEYQGSNTEAFF
>TRBV7-8|TRBJ1-2
CASSRRGSPYGYTF
>TRBV20-1|TRBJ2-1
CSARGLAPHEQFF
>TRBV20-1|TRBJ2-7
CSATGLAGFAYEQYF